The clone carrying this TCR beta chain was counted many times. Its matching antigen is unknown. TCRdb fed the 5' RACE reads into MiXCR, producing one record per CDR3 protein. The data hold fewer than 900,000 distinct CDR3 sequences, with around a sixth observed a single time. The data derive from a study of identical twins. Notes on the study in general: Modeled out-of-frame TCR alpha sharing in monozygotic twins fell below observed levels. Alpha sequences out of frame and shared by twins had excess low generation probability.

The CDR3 extends over 12 amino acids. Germline trimming cut 7 bases from V and 5 bases from J; bases unmatched to any gene: 4. The data were also submitted as part of a second study, on T cells expressing NK-cell markers. Turning to that study: Sorted CD3+CD56+NKG2C+, CD3+CD56+NKG2C- and CD3+CD56-NKG2C+ T cells provided the TCR beta repertoires. An anti-gamma-delta TCR antibody restricted sorting to alpha-beta TCR T cells in several experiments.

The sample consisted of PBMCs. The chain links TRBV12-3 or TRBV12-4 to TRBJ2-5; 7 nucleotides align to TRBD1. The TCR sequence derives from a woman aged 18-35 years in good health. The CDR3 spells CASNEDRETQYF. For the CDR3, the DNA is TGTGCCAGCAACGAGGACAGGGAGACCCAGTACTTC.